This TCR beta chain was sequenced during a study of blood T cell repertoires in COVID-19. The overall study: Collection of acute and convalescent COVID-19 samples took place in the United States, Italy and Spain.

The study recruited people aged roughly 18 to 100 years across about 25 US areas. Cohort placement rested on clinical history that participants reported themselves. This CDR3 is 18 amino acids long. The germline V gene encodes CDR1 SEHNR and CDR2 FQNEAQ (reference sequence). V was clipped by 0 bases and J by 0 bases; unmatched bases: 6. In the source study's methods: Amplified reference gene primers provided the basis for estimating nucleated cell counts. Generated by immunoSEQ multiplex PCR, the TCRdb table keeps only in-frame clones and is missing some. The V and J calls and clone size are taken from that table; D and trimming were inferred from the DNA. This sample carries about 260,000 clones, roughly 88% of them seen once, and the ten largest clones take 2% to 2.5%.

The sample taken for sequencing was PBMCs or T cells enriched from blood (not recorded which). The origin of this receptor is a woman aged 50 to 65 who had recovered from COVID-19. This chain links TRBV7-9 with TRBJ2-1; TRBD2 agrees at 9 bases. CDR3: CASSLAPSGRSSYNEQFF. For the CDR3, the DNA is TGTGCCAGCAGCTTAGCCCCCAGCGGGAGGAGCTCCTACAATGAGCAGTTCTTC.